This T cell receptor beta chain comes out of a study of vaccination and CD4 T cells after COVID-19. With the Oncomine TCR Beta short-read assay, DNA from cultured CD4+ T cells was sequenced. MiXCR, run by TCRdb on the PCR reads, gives a single entry per CDR3 protein. The sample lists some 13,000 distinct CDR3 sequences, approximately 40% occurring once. This clonotype was detected only a few times. Antigen: not known. This CDR3 is 13 amino acids long. Looked up from germline, CDR1 is SGHVS and CDR2 is FNYEAQ. V gave up 6 bases and J gave up 3 bases, with 12 bases separating them. Treatment denoted: approximately 9-day PBMC culture with coronavirus spike peptide pools or control peptides (ViraFEST assay).

The J gene is TRBJ2-7, the V gene TRBV7-6; possible D gene TRBD2, 6 bases. The receptor was derived from a human donor who had recovered from COVID-19. Sample: CD4+ T cells from blood, cultured in vitro. CDR3 nucleotides: TGTGCCAGCAGTCAAGCGACTAGCTACGAGCAGTACTTC. It specifies CASSQATSYEQYF.